The TCR beta chain described here comes from a study of cytomegalovirus exposure and HLA in healthy donors. Overall study context: A subsequent analysis reported that the roughly 120 validation repertoires were produced on the same platform that had also been used for the 666 first-cohort repertoires.

Of note for this clone: Its antigen is not identified.

Study results and limitations: Reports described diagnosis of cytomegalovirus status by the classifier as highly specific and sensitive. A list of approximately 160 TCR beta chains associated with cytomegalovirus was given. Many donors shared some public TCRs, even though most TCR sequences were rare.

Between the trimmed V and J ends, which lost 6 bases and 3 bases, there was a span of 12 bases. CDR1 and CDR2 from the germline V gene are SGHTA and FQGTGA. The CDR3 is 13 residues long. Sequenced by immunoSEQ multiplex PCR; TCRdb stores in-frame clones only, minus some. The data contain 200,000 to 250,000 clones, 80% to 85% of them singletons. The origin of this receptor is a woman in her 30s in good health and CMV-seropositive. Material: PBMCs. This sequence joins TRBV7-3 and TRBJ2-7; D possibly matches TRBD1 or TRBD2 (5 bases each). The CDR3 reads CASRPGRIYEQYF. In nucleotides, the CDR3 is TGTGCCAGCAGACCGGGACGGATCTACGAGCAGTACTTC.